Reported below is one T cell receptor (beta chain). Its antigen is currently not known. No clone much larger than this one lies a single base away; base qualities are absent. CDR1 and CDR2 were assigned from the germline V gene as LGHNA and YNFKEQ. From the cysteine up to the phenylalanine, the CDR3 has a length of 17 residues. The entry retains the CDR3 DNA only, 51 bases that are in frame from base 1. Ends trimmed: V by 0 bases, J by 3 bases; bases unmatched to a gene: 6. The data are from a study of blood T cell repertoires in COVID-19 (dated by TCRdb to about 2020). For the study in its entirety: The collaborator samples originated in the United States, Italy and Spain and spanned the acute and convalescent phases of COVID-19. HLA class I and class II types, where available, came from metadata supplied by the sample provider rather than from assay-based typing. Nearly every sample came with metadata listing a de-identified subject ID, COVID-19 status, age in years and sex. The dataset comprised deeply sampled blood TCRbeta repertoires from subjects exposed to, actively infected with, or recovered from COVID-19. The material from the prospective study consisted of cDNA or gDNA derived from T cells, B-cell-depleted T cells, or PBMCs. A freely available public database, intended as a resource for researchers studying the immune response to SARS-CoV-2, is where the repertoires were released. Samples were obtained from the ongoing ImmuneRACE study (first 160 participants) and from approximately 1,200 subjects provided by 6 global collaborators.

Whole blood was collected in K2EDTA tubes by collaborating institutions according to the institutions' own protocols. For TCRbeta analysis, collaborator samples were shipped as frozen whole blood, as isolated PBMCs, or as DNA extracted from either sample type. What the study reported, not specific to this receptor: How much clinical and demographic metadata was included differed by source and by participant, and the metadata was provided uncurated.

TCRbeta CDR3 regions were amplified from genomic DNA by means of the immunoSEQ Assay, a bias-controlled multiplex PCR. The original pipeline was this. Within the assay, amplification of reference gene primers was used to estimate how many nucleated cells each sample contained. To quantify the absolute abundance of each unique TCRbeta CDR3 rearrangement, sequence reads were collapsed and filtered. Productive Simpson clonality was computed per sample as the square root of Simpson's diversity index over productive rearrangements. TCRdb stores this immuneACCESS table with in-frame sequences only. Part of the clones is absent; in the studies checked, under half of the shortfall reflects unresolved V genes, and no reason is known for the rest. Clonal size and the V and J genes are those of that table, whereas D and trimming came from the DNA. In all, the sample holds around 80,000 clones, and 85% to 90% of those were seen once. Around 0.6% of the sample goes to the ten largest clones.

The source of this sequence is a man aged 55 to 70 with acute or convalescent COVID-19. The sequenced sample consisted of peripheral blood. The V and J genes are TRBV4-2 and TRBJ2-2; TRBD1 agrees with 8 junctional bases. CDR3 region: CASSQDRQGAHTGELFF. The nucleotides are TGTGCCAGCAGCCAAGATCGGCAGGGGGCGCACACCGGGGAGCTGTTTTTT.